The present T cell receptor beta chain was sequenced within a study of blood T cells in healthy people across ages. General study findings and limits: A roughly linear age-dependent decrease characterized TCR beta diversity per million T cells.

As for this clonotype: Its antigen remains unknown.

Next came a second PCR, run for about 7 to 12 cycles, which used a sample-barcoded 5' primer along with a J-beta primer mix. TCRdb passed the 5' RACE reads through MiXCR, listing each CDR3 protein once. The sample yields over 600,000 distinct CDR3 sequences, less than 60% seen once. The sequenced material came from blood. This clonotype originated in a man older than 75 in good health.

CDR3: CATSRLAGESDTQYF. CDR3 bases: TGCGCCACCTCTAGACTAGCGGGAGAGTCAGATACGCAGTATTTT. This chain connects TRBV5-1 to TRBJ2-3, with 12 bases that match TRBD2. CDR1 is SGHRS, CDR2 YFSETQ, per germline. Unmatched junction bases numbered 9, after V lost 9 bases and J lost 4 bases. This CDR3 has 15 residues.